One T cell receptor (beta chain) is described in this entry. Its target is not known. This sample stems from a study of shared clonotypes between healthy human individuals. Study summary: Per-donor plates numbered three CD4 naive, three CD4 memory, two CD8 naive and one CD8 memory. General study results and limits: Limitation of the genetic and exposure-history diversity represented came from the few donors. Expectations were that clonotype sharing among donors would be affected by sequencing depth.

From germline, CDR1 is MNHNY and CDR2 SVGAGI (reference sequence). Deletions cut 6 bases from V and 8 bases from J, with 13 bases between. The CDR3 contains 13 residues. Profiling relied on immunoSEQ multiplex PCR, and the TCRdb table lists in-frame clones only, not all of them. The table has about 960,000 clones, approximately 80% seen once; the top ten hold about 1.5%. The J gene is TRBJ1-4, the V gene TRBV6-6; D gene ambiguous. This receptor was obtained from a man aged 18-30 years in good health. Source material: memory CD4+ T cells sorted from blood. The subset here: CD45RA-negative fraction. The CDR3 loop reads CASRSGLTEKLFF. The DNA of the CDR3 is TGTGCCAGCAGATCCGGGCTAACAGAAAAACTGTTTTTT.